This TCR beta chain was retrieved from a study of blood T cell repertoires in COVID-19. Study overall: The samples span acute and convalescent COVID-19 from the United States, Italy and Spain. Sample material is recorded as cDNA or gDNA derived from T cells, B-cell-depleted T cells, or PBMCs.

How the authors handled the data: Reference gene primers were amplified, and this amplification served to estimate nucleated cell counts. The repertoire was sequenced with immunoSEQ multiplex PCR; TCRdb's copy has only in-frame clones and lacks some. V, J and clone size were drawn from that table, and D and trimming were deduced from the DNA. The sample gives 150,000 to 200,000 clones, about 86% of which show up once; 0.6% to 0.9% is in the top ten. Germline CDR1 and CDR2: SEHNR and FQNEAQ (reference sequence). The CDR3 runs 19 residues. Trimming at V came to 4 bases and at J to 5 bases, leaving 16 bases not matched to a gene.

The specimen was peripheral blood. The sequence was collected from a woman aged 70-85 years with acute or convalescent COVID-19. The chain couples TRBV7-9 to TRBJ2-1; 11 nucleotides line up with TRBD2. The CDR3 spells CASSSLPPGLAVIDNEQFF. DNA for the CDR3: TGTGCCAGCAGCTCCCTCCCCCCGGGACTAGCGGTTATTGACAATGAGCAGTTCTTC.